The present T cell receptor (beta chain) was sequenced within a study of OX40 agonist ivuxolimab in advanced cancers. This clone was seen many times. The CDR3 length is 14 residues. V was trimmed by 4 bases and J by 1 base, leaving 10 bases between them. Germline CDR1 SEHNR, CDR2 FQNEAQ (reference sequence). Profiling relied on immunoSEQ multiplex PCR, and the TCRdb table lists in-frame clones only, not all of them. The sample consists of tens of thousands of clones, 60% to 80% of them appearing once. The chain couples TRBV7-9 to TRBJ1-2; D ambiguous. This receptor was obtained from an adult with an advanced solid tumor such as melanoma, head and neck, liver or kidney cancer. Source: CD4+ or CD8+ T cells sorted from blood, taken in a trial of the OX40 agonist ivuxolimab. The CDR3 DNA is TGTGCCAGCAGCTCAATGGCTGTTAACTATGGCTACACCTTC. Translated: CASSSMAVNYGYTF.